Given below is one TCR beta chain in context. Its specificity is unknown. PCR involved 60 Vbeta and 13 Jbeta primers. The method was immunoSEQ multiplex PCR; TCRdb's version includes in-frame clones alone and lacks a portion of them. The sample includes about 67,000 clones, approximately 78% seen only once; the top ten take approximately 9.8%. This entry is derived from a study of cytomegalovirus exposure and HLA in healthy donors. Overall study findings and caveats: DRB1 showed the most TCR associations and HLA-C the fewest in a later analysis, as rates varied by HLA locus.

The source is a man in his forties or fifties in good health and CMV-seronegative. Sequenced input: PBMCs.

The CDR3 loop is CASSIDKGGEQFF. The DNA for the CDR3 is TGTGCCAGTAGTATAGACAAGGGAGGTGAGCAGTTCTTC. The chain couples TRBV19 to TRBJ2-1, with a weak D call TRBD2 (6 bases). V was shortened by 0 bases and J by 9 bases, with 9 bases between the two germline ends. Germline CDR1 LNHDA, CDR2 SQIVND (reference sequence). CDR3 length: 13 amino acids.